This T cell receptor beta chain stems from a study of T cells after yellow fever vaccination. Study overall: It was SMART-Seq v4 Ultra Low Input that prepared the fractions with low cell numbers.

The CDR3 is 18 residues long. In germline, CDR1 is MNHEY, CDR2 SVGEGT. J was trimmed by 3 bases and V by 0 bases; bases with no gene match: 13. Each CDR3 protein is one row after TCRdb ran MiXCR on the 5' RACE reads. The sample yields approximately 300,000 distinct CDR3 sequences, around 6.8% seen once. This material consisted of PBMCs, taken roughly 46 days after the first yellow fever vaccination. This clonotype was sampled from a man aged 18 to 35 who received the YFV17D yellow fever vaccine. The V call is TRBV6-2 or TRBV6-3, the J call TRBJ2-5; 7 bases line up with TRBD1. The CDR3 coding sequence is TGTGCCAGCAGTTACTCGATGATCCGACAGGGTAGGGAAGAGACCCAGTACTTC. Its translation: CASSYSMIRQGREETQYF.